The 25 T cell receptor beta chains given below trace back to one sample, sequenced in a study of beta chain features in type 1 diabetes. Study-level results: Type 1 diabetes patients showed a moderate but significant shortening of TCRB CDR3s in all four CD4+ subsets.

Their cognate antigens are unknown. The investigators reverse transcribed all of the isolated RNA, so they sequenced expressed TCRB transcripts. Measured with immunoSEQ multiplex PCR; TCRdb has only the in-frame clones, and not every one. This sample carries around 360,000 clones, over 10% of them seen once, and the ten largest clones take around 0.01%. Sequencing was carried out using naive CD4+ T cells from blood. The source of these receptors is a young woman with type 1 diabetes.

The V gene is TRBV14, the J gene TRBJ1-1; tentative D call: TRBD1 (5 bases). Germline V gene lookup returns CDR1 SGHDN and CDR2 FVKESK. The CDR3 consists of 12 residues. V was clipped by 4 bases and J by 7 bases, with 10 bases between them. The CDR3 loop is CASSRDSNEAFF. CDR3 in DNA: TGTGCCAGCAGCCGAGACAGTAATGAAGCTTTCTTT.

The table lists this clone with a few counts. The chain couples TRBV6-5 to TRBJ2-7, with a possible D match to TRBD1 (5 bases). This CDR3 comprises 13 residues. V was clipped by 6 bases and J by 3 bases, with 12 bases between them. Per the germline V gene, CDR1 is MNHEY and CDR2 is SVGAGI. The CDR3, as DNA: TGTGCCAGCAGAGCAGGGTCGAACTACGAGCAGTACTTC. This codes for CASRAGSNYEQYF.

This sequence joins TRBV2 and TRBJ2-2; 8 bases are a match to TRBD1. Germline lookup yields CDR1 SNHLY and CDR2 FYNNEI. The CDR3 is 14 residues long. With 3 bases clipped from V and 7 bases from J, the junction kept 4 bases outside the gene matches. For the CDR3, the DNA is TGTGCCAGCAGTGAGACAGGGGCGGGCGGGGAGCTGTTTTTT. It encodes CASSETGAGGELFF.

This rearrangement joins TRBV5-1 to TRBJ1-1; 9 bases align to TRBD1. CDR3 size: 15 residues. V was clipped by 3 bases and J by 1 base; unmatched bases: 4. CDR1 SGHRS and CDR2 YFSETQ come from the germline V gene. This CDR3 is CASSWGQGKNTEAFF. The CDR3 bases are TGCGCCAGCAGCTGGGGACAGGGCAAGAACACTGAAGCTTTCTTT.

The chain joins TRBV7-8 to TRBJ2-7; the D gene is possibly TRBD2 (5 bases). This CDR3 has 13 residues. Trimming removed 7 bases at V and 7 bases at J, with 17 bases between. Per germline, CDR1 SGHVS and CDR2 FQNEAQ. The CDR3 nucleotides are TGTGCCAGCATGATGGACCCTAGGAGGGAGCAGTACTTC. Its translation: CASMMDPRREQYF.

The sample holds a few counts of this clone. J is TRBJ1-1 and V is TRBV5-1; D is possibly TRBD1 (5 bases). Trimming left V 2 bases short and J 1 base short, with 9 bases between. This CDR3 spans 14 amino acids. Germline V gives CDR1 SGHRS, CDR2 YFSETQ. For the CDR3, the DNA is TGCGCCAGCAGCTTTTTACAGGAGAACACTGAAGCTTTCTTT. Translation: CASSFLQENTEAFF. The full variable domain, rest sourced from reference TRBV5-1 and TRBJ1-1, is KAGVTQTPRYLIKTRGQQVTLSCSPISGHRSVSWYQQTPGQGLQFLFEYFSETQRNKGNFPGRFSGRQFSNSRSEMNVSTLELGDSALYLCASSFLQENTEAFFGQGTRLTVV.

The V gene is TRBV19, the J gene TRBJ1-5, with D possibly matching TRBD1 (5 bases). From germline, CDR1 is LNHDA and CDR2 SQIVND (reference sequence). The CDR3 is 13 amino acids. The V end was cut by 7 bases, the J end by 1 base, with 8 bases between. This CDR3 reads CASKEGSNQPQHF. In nucleotides, the CDR3 is TGTGCCAGTAAGGAGGGGAGCAATCAGCCCCAGCATTTT. Complete variable domain (other parts from reference TRBV19 and TRBJ1-5): DGGITQSPKYLFRKEGQNVTLSCEQNLNHDAMYWYRQDPGQGLRLIYYSQIVNDFQKGDIAEGYSVSREKKESFPLTVTSAQKNPTAFYLCASKEGSNQPQHFGDGTRLSIL.

The CDR3 DNA sequence: TGTGCCAGCAGTGCGAGCGGGGAGGGTGAAAAACTGTTTTTT. Translated, it gives CASSASGEGEKLFF. V is TRBV28 and J is TRBJ1-4; D gene ambiguous. This CDR3 spans 14 amino acids. From germline, CDR1 is MDHEN and CDR2 SYDVKM. The V end was cut by 5 bases, the J end by 7 bases, with 14 bases between.

The chain employs TRBV25-1 and TRBJ2-7, with D maybe TRBD2 (5 bases). Trimming shortened V by 2 bases and J by 4 bases, and 9 bases separated the two germline ends. CDR1 MGHDK and CDR2 SYGVNS come from the germline V gene. CDR3 length: 13 amino acids. The DNA of the CDR3 is TGTGCCAGCAGTGAAGCCAGGAGGTACGAGCAGTACTTC. This codes for CASSEARRYEQYF.

The chain carries TRBV7-8 and TRBJ2-7, with D unresolved. Looked up from germline, CDR1 is SGHVS and CDR2 is FQNEAQ. Trimming shortened V by 5 bases and J by 3 bases, and 8 bases separated the two germline ends. The CDR3 totals 12 residues. CDR3 in amino acids: CASSQRYYEQYF. The CDR3 DNA reads TGTGCCAGCAGCCAACGCTACTACGAGCAGTACTTC.

Concerning this clone itself: One junction end disagrees with the germline gene, perhaps due to a read error. J is TRBJ2-5 and V is TRBV4-1; 9 bases are shared with TRBD1. CDR3 length equals 12 residues. Germline V gene lookup returns CDR1 MGHRA and CDR2 YSYEKL. Here the CDR3 reads CASSQAGQGNNF. The CDR3 DNA reads as TGCGCCAGCAGCCAAGCCGGACAGGGGAATAACTTC.

This clone was observed a handful of times. The chain has TRBV5-1 and TRBJ2-2; tentatively, D is TRBD1 (6 bases). This CDR3 has 16 residues. Trimming shortened V by 0 bases and J by 3 bases, and 12 bases separated the two germline ends. Per the germline V gene, CDR1 is SGHRS and CDR2 is YFSETQ. CDR3 loop: CASSLVPGTHTGELFF. CDR3 bases: TGCGCCAGCAGCTTGGTTCCAGGGACACACACCGGGGAGCTGTTTTTT.

This chain connects TRBV29-1 to TRBJ2-3, with 9 bases that match TRBD1. Germline V gene sequence: CDR1 SQVTM, CDR2 ANQGSEA. The CDR3 runs 13 residues. This chain's CDR3 is CRVQGASTDTQYF. In DNA form, the CDR3 reads TGCAGGGTACAGGGGGCGAGCACAGATACGCAGTATTTT.

This clone was counted a few times. The chain couples TRBV28 to TRBJ1-2; 7 bases map to TRBD1. Trimming at V came to 4 bases and at J to 8 bases, leaving 16 bases not matched to a gene. This CDR3 is built from 16 residues. Germline V gene data show CDR1 as MDHEN and CDR2 as SYDVKM. DNA of the CDR3: TGTGCCAGCAGTTCCCCACCCGGGACAGCTCTCCTGGGCTACACCTTC. Its protein product is CASSSPPGTALLGYTF.

This clone has more than one count but fewer than ten. The J gene is TRBJ2-7, the V gene TRBV28, with unresolved D. CDR1 is MDHEN and CDR2 is SYDVKM in the germline V gene. Deletions cut 2 bases from V and 6 bases from J, with 11 bases between. The CDR3 covers 13 residues. The CDR3: CASSLAEPPEQYF. As DNA, the CDR3 is TGTGCCAGCAGTTTAGCGGAGCCCCCCGAGCAGTACTTC.

This chain connects TRBV7-2 to TRBJ2-5; unclear D gene. The CDR3 covers 14 residues. Germline CDR1 SGHTA, CDR2 FQGNSA. Trimming stripped 5 bases from V and 5 bases from J, with 15 bases between. CDR3 nucleotides: TGTGCCAGCAGCCTAATCCACGGAGTGGAGACCCAGTACTTC. Amino acids: CASSLIHGVETQYF.

Only a few counts were recorded for this clone. This sequence joins TRBV4-3 and TRBJ1-1, with TRBD1 matching 11 bases. Unmatched junction bases numbered 9, after V lost 4 bases and J lost 5 bases. Looked up from germline, CDR1 is LGHNA and CDR2 is YSLEER. This CDR3 is built from 16 residues. The CDR3: CASSRRGQGAGTEAFF. The CDR3 nucleotides read TGCGCCAGCAGCCGCCGAGGACAGGGGGCGGGAACTGAAGCTTTCTTT.

This clone was seen a handful of times. The chain has TRBV5-6 and TRBJ1-3; D remains ambiguous. V lost 2 bases to trimming and J lost 1 base, with 7 bases between them. This CDR3 is built from 14 residues. The germline CDR1 and CDR2 sequences are SGHDT and YYEEEE. In nucleotides, the CDR3 is TGTGCCAGCAGCTTCGCAGGATCTGGAAACACCATATATTTT. Translating it yields CASSFAGSGNTIYF.

V is TRBV7-3 and J is TRBJ2-1; TRBD2 aligns across 11 bases. The V segment lost 5 bases and the J segment 7 bases; nucleotides outside the gene matches: 4. Germline-derived CDR1 and CDR2 are SGHTA and FQGTGA. The CDR3 totals 14 residues. The CDR3 nucleotides are TGTGCCAGCAGCCCCGGGACTAGCGGAAATGAGCAGTTCTTC. Amino acids: CASSPGTSGNEQFF.

This clone was seen more than once but under ten times. V and J are TRBV7-2 and TRBJ2-7, with TRBD1 identical over 9 bases. The germline V gene encodes CDR1 SGHTA and CDR2 FQGNSA. The V gene end was trimmed by 5 bases and the J gene end by 2 bases; junction bases not matched to a gene: 4. This CDR3 comprises 14 residues. CDR3 residues: CASSTGQGPYEQYF. In DNA form, the CDR3 reads TGTGCCAGCAGCACGGGACAGGGTCCCTACGAGCAGTACTTC.

The chain recombines TRBV9 with TRBJ2-2; D gene ambiguous. Germline values: CDR1 SGDLS, CDR2 YYNGEE. CDR3 length: 15 amino acids. Trimming stripped 4 bases from V and 4 bases from J, with 14 bases between. CDR3 protein: CASSSHRVLTGELFF. Written as DNA, the CDR3 is TGTGCCAGCAGCTCCCATCGGGTCCTCACCGGGGAGCTGTTTTTT.

This clone was detected a few times. The rearrangement links TRBV15 to TRBJ2-7, with D uncertain. Germline V CDR1 and CDR2: LNHNV, YYDKDF (reference sequence). V dropped 0 bases and J dropped 1 base, with 4 bases sitting between them. The CDR3 runs 13 residues. CDR3 sequence (DNA): TGTGCCACCAGCAGAGACAGATCCTACGAGCAGTACTTC. This sequence encodes CATSRDRSYEQYF.

The rearrangement uses TRBV4-2 and TRBJ1-1, with 10 bases fitting TRBD1. CDR1 and CDR2 from the germline V gene are LGHNA and YNFKEQ. This CDR3 contains 16 residues. V gave up 0 bases and J gave up 5 bases; unmatched junction bases: 6. The CDR3: CASSQDPTGGKTEAFF. CDR3 bases: TGTGCCAGCAGCCAAGACCCGACAGGGGGCAAAACTGAAGCTTTCTTT.

The J gene is TRBJ2-7, the V gene TRBV29-1, with 10 bases identical to TRBD1. The CDR3 consists of 14 residues. The J segment lost 3 bases and the V segment lost 0 bases, leaving 2 bases of the junction unmatched. Germline CDR1 and CDR2: SQVTM and ANQGSEA. The CDR3 loop reads CSVEDRTGGYEQYF. The CDR3 DNA follows: TGCAGCGTTGAAGATCGGACAGGGGGCTACGAGCAGTACTTC.

The rearrangement uses TRBV7-2 and TRBJ2-7, with 7 bases matching TRBD2. Per germline, CDR1 SGHTA and CDR2 FQGNSA. J gave up 7 bases and V 1 base, and 10 bases lay outside the gene matches. The length of the CDR3 is 15 residues. In nucleotides, the CDR3 is TGTGCCAGCAGCTTAGTGGCGGGGGTCCCCGGGGAGCAGTACTTC. This sequence encodes CASSLVAGVPGEQYF.